The next 29 T cell receptor beta chains were all read from a single sample in a study of OX40 agonist ivuxolimab in advanced cancers. Libraries were made using the immunoSEQ multiplex PCR assay. Entries here come from immuneACCESS through TCRdb and include only in-frame sequences with V and J called. Some clones fail to appear in such tables; in the studies checked, an unresolved V gene covers under half of the shortfall, and the cause of the remainder is unknown. The sample contains around 100,000 clones, 75% to 95% of them found a single time. The ten biggest clones cover around 2.7% of the sample. The source material was CD4+ or CD8+ T cells sorted from blood, sampled in a trial of the OX40 agonist ivuxolimab. The receptors were gathered from an adult with an advanced solid tumor such as melanoma, head and neck, liver or kidney cancer.

This chain joins TRBV5-1 and TRBJ2-1; 9 bases are shared with TRBD1. The germline V gene has CDR1 SGHRS and CDR2 YFSETQ. The ends lost 4 bases at V and 9 bases at J; junction bases unmatched: 8. The CDR3 totals 14 residues. CDR3 nucleotides: TGCGCCAGCAGCCCCAATACAGGGGGCGGTGAGCAGTTCTTC. Protein: CASSPNTGGGEQFF. Full variable domain (missing parts from reference TRBV5-1 and TRBJ2-1): KAGVTQTPRYLIKTRGQQVTLSCSPISGHRSVSWYQQTPGQGLQFLFEYFSETQRNKGNFPGRFSGRQFSNSRSEMNVSTLELGDSALYLCASSPNTGGGEQFFGPGTRLTVL.

This chain connects TRBV4-3 to TRBJ2-1, with 7 bases aligning to TRBD2. Unmatched junction bases numbered 2, after V lost 0 bases and J lost 0 bases. The CDR3 spans 16 residues. In germline, CDR1 is LGHNA, CDR2 YSLEER. This CDR3 reads CASSQDSSGSYNEQFF. CDR3 sequence (DNA): TGCGCCAGCAGCCAAGACTCTAGCGGCTCCTACAATGAGCAGTTCTTC.

The rearrangement links TRBV28 to TRBJ1-3, with a tentative D call TRBD1 (6 bases). The germline gives CDR1 MDHEN, CDR2 SYDVKM. CDR3 length: 14 residues. V lost 6 bases and J 0 bases, leaving 9 bases between the germline ends. The CDR3 is CASSWGRSGNTIYF. The CDR3 coding sequence is TGTGCCAGCAGCTGGGGGCGCTCTGGAAACACCATATATTTT.

The CDR3 nucleotides read TGTGCCTGGAGGCGGGCCACAGATACGCAGTATTTT. Residues: CAWRRATDTQYF. This chain links TRBV30 with TRBJ2-3; a weak D match, TRBD2 (5 bases). V gave up 3 bases and J gave up 2 bases, with 6 bases separating them. The CDR3 has 12 residues. From germline, CDR1 is GTSNPN and CDR2 SVGIG (reference sequence).

The J gene is TRBJ2-1, the V gene TRBV30; 10 nucleotides line up with TRBD2. Germline CDR1 GTSNPN, CDR2 SVGIG (reference sequence). This CDR3 comprises 16 residues. Trimming took 0 bases from V and 3 from J; bases not matched to a gene: 5. For the CDR3, the DNA is TGTGCCTGGAGTGTAGGGCGGACTAGCGGCTACAATGAGCAGTTCTTC. As protein: CAWSVGRTSGYNEQFF.

The V gene is TRBV11-2, the J gene TRBJ2-1; D may match TRBD1 or TRBD2 (5 bases each). Germline CDR1 SGHAT, CDR2 FQNNGV. With 5 bases removed from V and 10 bases from J, the gap between germline ends came to 24 bases. CDR3 length equals 16 residues. The CDR3 is CASSHQQRGVSREQFF. The CDR3, as DNA: TGTGCCAGCAGCCACCAGCAGCGAGGGGTCTCGCGGGAGCAGTTCTTC. Full variable domain (remainder filled in from reference TRBV11-2 and TRBJ2-1): EAGVAQSPRYKIIEKRQSVAFWCNPISGHATLYWYQQILGQGPKLLIQFQNNGVVDDSQLPKDRFSAERLKGVDSTLKIQPAKLEDSAVYLCASSHQQRGVSREQFFGPGTRLTVL.

This clone came up once. V gene TRBV7-2 combines with J gene TRBJ1-2, with D perhaps TRBD1 (6 bases). Germline V lookup: CDR1 SGHTA, CDR2 FQGNSA. V lost 2 bases and J lost 5, with 15 bases in between. The CDR3 has 15 residues. CDR3 coding DNA: TGTGCCAGCAGCTTAACTTGGTCGGGACAATATGGCTACACCTTC. Translating gives CASSLTWSGQYGYTF.

The rearrangement joins TRBV19 to TRBJ1-1, with a weak D call TRBD1 (5 bases). V lost 7 bases to trimming and J lost 10 bases, with 19 bases between them. CDR1 is LNHDA and CDR2 is SQIVND in the germline V gene (reference sequence). This CDR3 contains 13 residues. This chain's CDR3 is CASTPGAGVGAFF. The CDR3 coding sequence is TGTGCCAGTACTCCCGGGGCAGGAGTGGGAGCTTTCTTT.

The genes are TRBV7-9 and TRBJ2-1; TRBD2 matches 14 bases. The CDR3 length is 19 residues. With V trimmed by 5 bases and J by 0 bases, 9 bases remained unmatched. Germline assignment: CDR1 SEHNR and CDR2 FQNEAQ (reference sequence). CDR3: CASSPGLAGGKSSYNEQFF. CDR3 bases: TGTGCCAGCAGCCCAGGACTAGCGGGAGGTAAAAGCTCCTACAATGAGCAGTTCTTC.

The chain carries TRBV29-1 and TRBJ2-5, with 8 bases identical to TRBD1. Trimming at V came to 7 bases and at J to 2 bases, leaving 3 bases not matched to a gene. The germline gives CDR1 SQVTM, CDR2 ANQGSEA. This CDR3 spans 12 amino acids. The CDR3 bases are TGCAGCGCCCAGGGGGCACAAGAGACCCAGTACTTC. Translation gives CSAQGAQETQYF.

The table lists this clone with a count of one. The V call is TRBV5-4, the J call TRBJ1-2; weak D call: TRBD1 (5 bases). Germline V gene lookup returns CDR1 SGHNT and CDR2 YYREEE (reference sequence). The CDR3 covers 17 residues. Trimming took off 3 bases at V and 2 bases at J, with 20 bases between the two ends. This chain's CDR3 is CASSYKTTSQENYGYTF. The CDR3 bases are TGTGCCAGCAGCTATAAGACTACATCACAGGAGAACTATGGCTACACCTTC.

The chain carries TRBV2 and TRBJ2-1; 10 positions agree with TRBD2. Germline assignment: CDR1 SNHLY and CDR2 FYNNEI. The CDR3 is 18 residues long. Trimming removed 7 bases from V and 0 bases from J; junction bases left unmatched: 12. The chain's CDR3 is CASTGNSGRRNSYNEQFF. CDR3 DNA: TGTGCCAGCACCGGCAATAGCGGGAGGAGAAACTCCTACAATGAGCAGTTCTTC.

The genes are TRBV2 and TRBJ2-7; D is undetermined. The ends were cut back, 3 bases at V and 3 bases at J, with 3 bases in the middle. Germline loops: CDR1 SNHLY, CDR2 FYNNEI. This CDR3 comprises 11 residues. CDR3 loop: CASSDFYEQYF. The CDR3, as DNA: TGTGCCAGCAGTGACTTCTACGAGCAGTACTTC.

V usage is TRBV11-2 and J usage is TRBJ2-1; D call uncertain. This CDR3 region has 13 residues. Germline CDR1 SGHAT, CDR2 FQNNGV. V lost 0 bases to trimming and J lost 9 bases, with 9 bases between them. The CDR3 is CASSLESVFEQFF. The CDR3 coding sequence is TGTGCCAGCAGCTTAGAATCGGTGTTTGAGCAGTTCTTC.

In its sample, this clone was seen once. CDR3 sequence (DNA): TGTGCCAGGACAGGGGGCGAGAACACTGAAGCTTTCTTT. Translated: CARTGGENTEAFF. This chain joins TRBV9 and TRBJ1-1, with TRBD1 matching 10 bases. The CDR3 runs to 13 residues. Germline V CDR1 and CDR2: SGDLS, YYNGEE. V lost 8 bases and J lost 1; bases outside the gene matches: 2.

The V call is TRBV28, the J call TRBJ1-6; TRBD1 agrees at 8 bases. The CDR3 sequence is 15 residues long. V trimming: 8 bases; J trimming: 5 bases; junction bases outside the gene matches: 8. The germline gives CDR1 MDHEN, CDR2 SYDVKM. The CDR3 loop reads CASARQGLNNSPLHF. The CDR3 nucleotides are TGTGCCAGCGCACGACAGGGGTTAAATAATTCACCCCTCCACTTT.

The V and J genes are TRBV9 and TRBJ2-2; D possibly corresponds to TRBD2 (6 bases). Trimming cost V 6 bases and J 4 bases, with 13 bases left between them. CDR3 length: 14 residues. The germline V gene has CDR1 SGDLS and CDR2 YYNGEE. In DNA, the CDR3 is TGTGCCAGCACGGGCGGGACGATCACCGGGGAGCTGTTTTTT. It yields the protein CASTGGTITGELFF. The full variable domain, its missing parts supplied by reference TRBV9 and TRBJ2-2, is DSGVTQTPKHLITATGQRVTLRCSPRSGDLSVYWYQQSLDQGLQFLIQYYNGEERAKGNILERFSAQQFPDLHSELNLSSLELGDSALYFCASTGGTITGELFFGEGSRLTVL.

The chain joins TRBV5-6 to TRBJ1-2; D unclear. Germline lookup yields CDR1 SGHDT and CDR2 YYEEEE. Between the trimmed V and J ends, which lost 0 bases and 5 bases, there was a span of 5 bases. This CDR3 has 12 amino acids. In nucleotides, the CDR3 is TGTGCCAGCAGCTTGGAGGTATATGGCTACACCTTC. As protein: CASSLEVYGYTF.

The V gene is TRBV5-4, the J gene TRBJ2-5; possible D gene TRBD2, 6 bases. V lost 4 bases to trimming and J lost 3 bases, with 13 bases between them. The germline V gene encodes CDR1 SGHNT and CDR2 YYREEE (reference sequence). The CDR3 extends over 14 amino acids. The CDR3 sequence: CASSRSGLEETQYF. In DNA form, the CDR3 reads TGTGCCAGCAGCCGCTCGGGACTGGAAGAGACCCAGTACTTC.

The rearrangement uses TRBV25-1 and TRBJ1-4; D not certain. This CDR3 is built from 15 residues. CDR1 and CDR2 from the germline V gene are MGHDK and SYGVNS. Trimming cost V 1 base and J 7 bases, with 13 bases left between them. The CDR3 DNA reads TGTGCCAGCAGTGAATCGGTGGTAAAGGGTGAAAAACTGTTTTTT. It codes for CASSESVVKGEKLFF.

The chain joins TRBV27 to TRBJ2-5, with 8 bases lining up with TRBD1. The CDR3 sequence is 15 residues long. Trimming at V came to 6 bases and at J to 5 bases, leaving 11 bases not matched to a gene. Looked up from germline, CDR1 is MNHEY and CDR2 is SMNVEV (reference sequence). The CDR3 DNA sequence: TGTGCCAGCAGAGGGGACCACGGGACAGGCGAGACCCAGTACTTC. Protein product: CASRGDHGTGETQYF.

The chain carries TRBV6-5 and TRBJ1-1, with 8 bases identical to TRBD1. The CDR3 runs 14 residues. V lost 6 bases to trimming and J lost 1 base; unmatched junction nucleotides: 4. From germline, CDR1 is MNHEY and CDR2 SVGAGI. CDR3 region: CASSSGTGNTEAFF. The CDR3 nucleotides are TGTGCCAGCAGCTCCGGGACAGGGAACACTGAAGCTTTCTTT.

The rearrangement joins TRBV7-9 to TRBJ2-1; the D is unclear. The CDR3 is 16 amino acids. Germline values: CDR1 SEHNR, CDR2 FQNEAQ (reference sequence). Trimming cost V 10 bases and J 3 bases, with 22 bases left between them. This chain's CDR3 is CATLSPEANVYNEQFF. CDR3 in DNA: TGTGCCACCTTGTCCCCCGAAGCGAATGTCTACAATGAGCAGTTCTTC.

The chain recombines TRBV19 with TRBJ2-7; D gene ambiguous. The germline CDR1 and CDR2 sequences are LNHDA and SQIVND (reference sequence). The CDR3 loop spans 13 amino acids. Trimming pared 1 base from V and 4 bases from J, leaving 8 bases between. CDR3 amino acids: CASSIGVGYEQYF. CDR3 DNA sequence: TGTGCCAGTAGTATAGGAGTTGGTTACGAGCAGTACTTC.

The chain recombines TRBV4-2 with TRBJ2-5; a weak D match, TRBD2 (6 bases). Trimming cost V 1 base and J 4 bases, with 13 bases left between them. Germline CDR1 is LGHNA and CDR2 is YNFKEQ. The CDR3 length is 15 residues. The CDR3 spells CASSQVSREVETQYF. DNA for the CDR3: TGTGCCAGCAGCCAAGTGAGCAGGGAGGTAGAGACCCAGTACTTC.

The rearrangement links TRBV5-4 to TRBJ2-4; TRBD1 agrees at 9 bases. CDR3 size: 15 residues. V lost 4 bases to trimming and J lost 3 bases; unmatched junction nucleotides: 5. Per germline, CDR1 SGHNT and CDR2 YYREEE (reference sequence). For the CDR3, the DNA is TGTGCCAGCAGCCCGGGACAGGGCGGCAAAAACATTCAGTACTTC. This codes for CASSPGQGGKNIQYF.

This chain uses TRBV10-3 with TRBJ1-4; D unresolved. Germline CDR1 ENHRY, CDR2 SYGVKD. Trimming removed 2 bases from V and 5 bases from J, with 3 bases in between. This CDR3 has 12 residues. CDR3 residues: CAISEGNEKLFF. The DNA for the CDR3 is TGTGCCATCAGTGAGGGGAATGAAAAACTGTTTTTT.

This chain uses TRBV28 with TRBJ2-5; D not resolved. This CDR3 spans 13 amino acids. Deletions cut 5 bases from V and 13 bases from J, with 20 bases between. Germline V CDR1 and CDR2: MDHEN, SYDVKM. Written as DNA, the CDR3 is TGTGCCAGCAGTCCTTCGGCGCTTATTTCTCTGTACTTC. Translated, it gives CASSPSALISLYF. The full variable domain, with the rest looked up from reference TRBV28 and TRBJ2-5, is DVKVTQSSRYLVKRTGEKVFLECVQDMDHENMFWYRQDPGLGLRLIYFSYDVKMKEKGDIPEGYSVSREKKERFSLILESASTNQTSMYLCASSPSALISLYFGPGTRLLVL.

The genes are TRBV28 and TRBJ2-4; the D gene is possibly TRBD1 (6 bases). Germline V gene data show CDR1 as MDHEN and CDR2 as SYDVKM. This CDR3 comprises 16 residues. V was cut by 5 bases and J by 7 bases, with 21 bases left in between. The CDR3 sequence is CASSPRTTGIFNIQYF. DNA of the CDR3: TGTGCCAGCAGTCCCCGAACAACAGGGATTTTTAACATTCAGTACTTC.